What follows describes a single TCR beta chain. As yet, its antigen is unknown. The record originates from a study of T-cell memory formation after mild COVID-19. General study points: Clones which contracted sat mainly in CM and EM if CD4+, and in EMRA if CD8+. Confirmation was lacking for SARS-CoV-2 specificity of second-wave clones that peaked on day 37. Clones that contracted from day 15 to 85 had balanced CD4/CD8; later expanders were CD4+ biased.

The CDR3 has 13 amino acids. Germline CDR1 is LGHNT and CDR2 is FRNRAP. J gave up 6 bases and V 1 base, and 0 bases lay outside the gene matches. TCRdb reprocessed the 5' RACE reads via MiXCR and lists one record per CDR3 protein. Here the sample spans 300,000 to 350,000 distinct CDR3 sequences, 13% being singletons. The genes are TRBV12-5 and TRBJ2-1, with TRBD1 matching over 7 bases. This clonotype was obtained from a man aged 18 to 35 who had mild COVID-19 (a few samples of this study predate the infection). Cell type and time point are not known. Specimen: PBMCs or a T cell subset sorted from them (not recorded which). CDR3 nucleotides: TGTGCTAGTGGTTTGGGACAGGGCAATGAGCAGTTCTTC. Amino acids: CASGLGQGNEQFF.